This T cell receptor (beta chain) was recovered during a study of blood T cell repertoires in COVID-19. On the study more broadly: Samples taken during acute and convalescent COVID-19 were collected in the United States, Italy and Spain. In each case, the material was cDNA or gDNA derived from T cells, B-cell-depleted T cells, or PBMCs.

Original analysis: Reference gene primer amplification gave nucleated cell count estimates. The table came from immunoSEQ multiplex PCR; TCRdb's copy has only in-frame clones and leaves some out. V and J calls and clone size are those listed in that table; D and trimming were worked out from the DNA. The data contain approximately 80,000 clones, about 90% of them singletons. The CDR3 consists of 18 residues. Germline V gene sequence: CDR1 GTSNPN, CDR2 SVGIG (reference sequence). With V trimmed by 2 bases and J by 7 bases, 18 bases remained unmatched. The V call is TRBV30, the J call TRBJ1-4, with 8 bases fitting TRBD1. Input material: peripheral blood. The sequence derives from a woman between 45 and 60 years old in a cohort sampled during active COVID-19. CDR3 DNA: TGTGCCTGGAGTCCGCCGTTTTGGGCAGGGGGCGAGGGTGAAAAACTGTTTTTT. Protein sequence: CAWSPPFWAGGEGEKLFF.